Included here is one TCR beta chain sequence, with context. These data originate in a study of blood T cell repertoires in COVID-19. Study information: Samples came from the United States, Italy and Spain, spanning acute and convalescent COVID-19.

In the original analysis: Reference gene primer amplification in the assay estimated nucleated cell counts. Data came from immunoSEQ multiplex PCR; TCRdb stores just in-frame clones and leaves some out. V, J and clone size were drawn from that table, and D and trimming were deduced from the DNA. The sample carries about 110,000 clones, around 80% recorded once. Input material: peripheral blood. This TCR was sampled from a human donor in a cohort sampled during active or convalescent COVID-19.

The CDR3 DNA is TGTGCCAGCAGCTTCTGGACAGGGGGCAATCAGCCCCAGCATTTT. This gives the protein CASSFWTGGNQPQHF. The chain links TRBV7-9 to TRBJ1-5; the match to TRBD1 covers 9 bases. Trimming at V came to 3 bases and at J to 2 bases, leaving 2 bases not matched to a gene. The CDR3 is 15 residues long. From germline, CDR1 is SEHNR and CDR2 FQNEAQ (reference sequence).